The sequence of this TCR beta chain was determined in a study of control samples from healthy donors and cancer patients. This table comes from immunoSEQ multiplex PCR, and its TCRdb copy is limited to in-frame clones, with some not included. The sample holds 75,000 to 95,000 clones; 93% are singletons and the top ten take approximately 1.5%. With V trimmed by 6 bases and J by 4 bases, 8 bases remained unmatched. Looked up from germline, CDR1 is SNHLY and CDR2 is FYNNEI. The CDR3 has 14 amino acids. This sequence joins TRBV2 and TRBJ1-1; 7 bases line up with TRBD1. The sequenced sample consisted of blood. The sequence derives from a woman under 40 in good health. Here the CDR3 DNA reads TGTGCCAGCAGCTTGGAACAGGGGAGCACTGAAGCTTTCTTT. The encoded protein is CASSLEQGSTEAFF.